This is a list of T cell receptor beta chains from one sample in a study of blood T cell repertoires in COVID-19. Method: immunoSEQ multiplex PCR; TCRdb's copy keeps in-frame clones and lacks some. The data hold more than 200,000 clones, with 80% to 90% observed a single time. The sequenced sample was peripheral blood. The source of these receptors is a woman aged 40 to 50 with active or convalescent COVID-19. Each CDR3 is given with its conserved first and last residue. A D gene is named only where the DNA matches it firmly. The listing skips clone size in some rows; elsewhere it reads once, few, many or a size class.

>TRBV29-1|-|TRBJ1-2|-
CSVPGRNYGYTF
TGCAGCGTACCGGGGAGGAACTATGGCTACACCTTC
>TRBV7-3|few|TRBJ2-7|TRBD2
CASSLGGRGDEQYF
TGTGCCAGCAGCTTAGGAGGCCGGGGGGACGAGCAGTACTTC
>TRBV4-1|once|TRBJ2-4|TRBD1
CASSPGQDLILAKNIQYF
TGCGCCAGCAGCCCCGGACAGGACCTAATCCTAGCCAAAAACATTCAGTACTTC
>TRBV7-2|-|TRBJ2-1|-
CASRREVNRYPFF
TGTGCCAGCAGACGAGAAGTCAACCGATATCCGTTCTTC
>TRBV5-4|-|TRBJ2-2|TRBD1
CASRTGTANTGELFF
TGTGCCAGCAGGACCGGGACAGCGAACACCGGGGAGCTGTTTTTT
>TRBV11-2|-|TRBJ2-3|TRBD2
CASSLEGGTSGSDGVDTQYF
TGTGCCAGCAGCTTAGAAGGGGGGACTAGCGGGAGTGACGGGGTAGATACGCAGTATTTT
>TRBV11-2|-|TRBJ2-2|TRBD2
CASSQRGGAGPTNTGELFF
TGTGCCAGCAGCCAACGAGGTGGAGCGGGGCCCACGAACACCGGGGAGCTGTTTTTT
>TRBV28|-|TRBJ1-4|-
CASRLGGSWINEKLFF
TGTGCCAGCAGACTCGGAGGATCGTGGATTAATGAAAAACTGTTTTTT
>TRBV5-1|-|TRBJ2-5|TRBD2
CPSSTDGGGRETQYF
TGCCCCAGCAGCACAGACGGGGGGGGGCGTGAGACCCAGTACTTC
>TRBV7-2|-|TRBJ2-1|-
CASSLALGAYNEQFF
TGTGCCAGCAGCTTAGCGCTAGGGGCTTACAATGAGCAGTTCTTC
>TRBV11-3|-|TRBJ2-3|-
CASSQRGGTDTQYF
TGTGCCAGCAGCCAGAGGGGGGGGACAGATACGCAGTATTTT
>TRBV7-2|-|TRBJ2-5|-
CASSAVAQETQYF
TGTGCCAGCAGCGCGGTCGCCCAAGAGACCCAGTACTTC
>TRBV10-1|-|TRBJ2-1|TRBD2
CASSGTSGRTSSYNEQFF
TGCGCCAGCAGTGGGACTAGCGGGCGGACGAGCTCCTACAATGAGCAGTTCTTC